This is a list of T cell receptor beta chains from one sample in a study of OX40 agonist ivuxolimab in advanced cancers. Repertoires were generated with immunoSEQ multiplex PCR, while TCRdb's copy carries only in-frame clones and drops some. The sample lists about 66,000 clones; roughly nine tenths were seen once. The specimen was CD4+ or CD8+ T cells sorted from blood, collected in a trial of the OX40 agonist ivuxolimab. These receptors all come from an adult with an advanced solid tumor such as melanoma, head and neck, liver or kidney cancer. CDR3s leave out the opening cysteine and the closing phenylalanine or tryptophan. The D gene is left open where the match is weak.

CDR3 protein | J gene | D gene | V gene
ASSLNTGELF | TRBJ2-2 | . | TRBV5-6
ASSPGTGGWGTEAF | TRBJ1-1 | TRBD1 | TRBV7-9
ASSAYRGSQETQY | TRBJ2-5 | TRBD1 | TRBV25-1
ASSVGRVETQY | TRBJ2-5 | . | TRBV9
ASIREASYNEQF | TRBJ2-1 | . | TRBV28
ASSIGGASATYEQY | TRBJ2-7 | TRBD2 | TRBV19
ASTREIGGSSYNEQF | TRBJ2-1 | . | TRBV5-8
ASSLLAGGGTGELF | TRBJ2-2 | TRBD2 | TRBV7-9
ASSFAQGTDTQY | TRBJ2-3 | . | TRBV28
ASSPRRSNTGELF | TRBJ2-2 | . | TRBV11-2
ASSSTGSSYEQY | TRBJ2-7 | TRBD1 | TRBV7-2
ASSQGSGNTIY | TRBJ1-3 | . | TRBV4-3
ASSSGTSGVTGELF | TRBJ2-2 | TRBD2 | TRBV18
ASSLGGPRGAVTEAF | TRBJ1-1 | . | TRBV5-6
ASTLGLVQETQY | TRBJ2-5 | . | TRBV7-2
ASKLWLDSDTQY | TRBJ2-3 | . | TRBV6-6
ASSLEQNYGYT | TRBJ1-2 | . | TRBV18
ASSLGSPSTGELF | TRBJ2-2 | . | TRBV5-4
ASPPPGQEAYNEQF | TRBJ2-1 | TRBD1 | TRBV28
ASSQRTGSGANVLT | TRBJ2-6 | TRBD1 | TRBV4-2
ASSPQGLAGYEQY | TRBJ2-7 | TRBD2 | TRBV11-2
ASSVAQQGVYNEQF | TRBJ2-1 | TRBD1 | TRBV9
ASSPLAGPQSGANVLT | TRBJ2-6 | TRBD2 | TRBV18
ASSPISGYEQY | TRBJ2-7 | TRBD2 | TRBV18
ASATSGPDTQY | TRBJ2-3 | TRBD2 | TRBV6-1
ASSLASGWREQY | TRBJ2-7 | . | TRBV7-9
ASSDGHQPQH | TRBJ1-5 | . | TRBV6-1
ASTTGGGQVGYT | TRBJ1-2 | TRBD1 | TRBV19
ASSLIFPQH | TRBJ1-5 | . | TRBV28
ASSLVRGLEPDTQY | TRBJ2-3 | . | TRBV28
ASSRGRDQPQH | TRBJ1-5 | . | TRBV7-6
ASSFNAGNANEQF | TRBJ2-1 | . | TRBV5-1
ASSYPTGTSTDTQY | TRBJ2-3 | . | TRBV6-6
SASQRGEQF | TRBJ2-1 | . | TRBV20-1
AIGGGYEQY | TRBJ2-7 | . | TRBV10-3
ASSLSFGAQETQY | TRBJ2-5 | . | TRBV7-6
ASSPPGQQKETQY | TRBJ2-5 | . | TRBV18
ASILGSNTGELF | TRBJ2-2 | . | TRBV5-1
ASSLGARRGFYEQY | TRBJ2-7 | . | TRBV7-9
ASSLAASYEQY | TRBJ2-7 | . | TRBV7-2
ASSPGRTNYGYT | TRBJ1-2 | . | TRBV6-5
ASSGGLNTGELF | TRBJ2-2 | . | TRBV7-9
ASSLLNYNSPLH | TRBJ1-6 | . | TRBV7-2
ASSLSQGALGNTIY | TRBJ1-3 | TRBD1 | TRBV5-6
ASSKDKVPY | TRBJ2-5 | . | TRBV21-1